Presented here are 16 T cell receptor beta chains from one specimen sequenced in a study of T-cell memory formation after mild COVID-19 (dated by TCRdb to the early 2020s). Library generation was performed with 5' RACE. Sequencing used an Illumina NovaSeq 6000. TCRdb's own reprocessing of the public reads used fastp at Q25 and MiXCR and kept productive beta chains. Rows are combined by CDR3 protein, so each entry shows the most common genes and DNA. The sample table contains just over 300,000 distinct CDR3 sequences; only one count was recorded for around 19% of them. The ten largest account for more than 20% of the sample. Sequences were obtained from PBMCs or a T cell subset sorted from them (not recorded which). The receptors come from a man younger than 35 who had mild COVID-19 (a few samples of this study predate the infection). The sample titles of this study are shuffled in the database, so cell type and time point are left out; the donor was told from shared clones.

The sample holds many counts of this clonotype. V is TRBV6-1 and J is TRBJ2-3, with D possibly being TRBD1 (6 bases). The CDR3 consists of 14 residues. CDR1 MNHNS and CDR2 SASEGT come from the germline V gene. V lost 3 bases and J 6 bases, leaving 13 bases between the germline ends. The CDR3 here is CASSEVGTGDTQYF. The CDR3 DNA follows: TGTGCCAGCAGTGAGGTTGGAACAGGGGATACGCAGTATTTT.

This clonotype was detected a few times. The CDR3 is CAIKAGGYGYTF. CDR3 nucleotides: TGTGCCATCAAGGCAGGGGGCTATGGCTACACCTTC. This chain links TRBV10-3 with TRBJ1-2; 7 bases line up with TRBD1. This CDR3 is built from 12 residues. In germline, CDR1 is ENHRY, CDR2 SYGVKD. V trimming: 7 bases; J trimming: 4 bases; junction bases outside the gene matches: 3.

The table lists this clonotype with a few counts. The chain has TRBV7-2 and TRBJ1-2; D is ambiguous. The CDR3 is made up of 14 amino acids. The germline V and J ends were trimmed by 4 bases and 4 bases, with 13 bases remaining between them. Per the germline V gene, CDR1 is SGHTA and CDR2 is FQGNSA. CDR3 sequence: CASSSPPRPYGYTF. In DNA, the CDR3 is TGTGCCAGCAGCTCCCCCCCCCGACCCTATGGCTACACCTTC.

The rearrangement uses TRBV20-1 and TRBJ2-1, with 12 bases matching TRBD2. The CDR3 runs 16 residues. The trim removed 5 bases at V and 1 base at J, leaving 6 bases unmatched. CDR1 and CDR2 from the germline V gene are DFQATT and SNEGSKA (reference sequence). In DNA, the CDR3 is TGCAGTGCTCTAGCGGGGGGGCCTGTATCCTACAATGAGCAGTTCTTC. It translates to CSALAGGPVSYNEQFF.

This chain links TRBV4-3 with TRBJ2-5, with 9 bases matching TRBD2. This CDR3 spans 16 amino acids. CDR1 is LGHNA, CDR2 YSLEER, per germline. Trimming removed 0 bases from V and 4 bases from J; junction bases left unmatched: 6. The CDR3 loop is CASSQEFAGGPETQYF. The CDR3, as DNA: TGCGCCAGCAGCCAAGAGTTCGCGGGGGGGCCAGAGACCCAGTACTTC.

This clonotype was found a few times. This chain joins TRBV29-1 and TRBJ1-5, with 9 bases fitting TRBD1. J lost 5 bases, V lost 6 bases, and 8 bases had no gene match. The CDR3 covers 14 residues. Per the germline V gene, CDR1 is SQVTM and CDR2 is ANQGSEA. This chain's CDR3 is CSVAGTGKDQPQHF. CDR3 DNA: TGCAGCGTCGCCGGGACAGGGAAAGATCAGCCCCAGCATTTT.

In its sample, this clonotype was seen a few times. The genes are TRBV7-9 and TRBJ1-1; 7 bases agree with TRBD1. The CDR3 is 15 amino acids. Germline CDR1 and CDR2: SEHNR and FQNEAQ (reference sequence). The V segment lost 4 bases and the J segment 4 bases; nucleotides outside the gene matches: 9. The CDR3 nucleotides read TGTGCCAGCAGCTCCGGGCCCGGGACAGCCACTGAAGCTTTCTTT. The encoded protein is CASSSGPGTATEAFF.

This clonotype was seen a handful of times. CDR3 amino acids: CASSQTQGMNTEAFF. The DNA for the CDR3 is TGCGCCAGCAGCCAAACACAGGGGATGAACACTGAAGCTTTCTTT. This chain connects TRBV4-1 to TRBJ1-1; 7 bases are shared with TRBD1. In germline, CDR1 is MGHRA, CDR2 YSYEKL. V gave up 2 bases and J gave up 0 bases; unmatched junction bases: 3. The CDR3 sequence is 15 residues long.

This chain connects TRBV12-3 or TRBV12-4 to TRBJ2-1; D unresolved. The CDR3 extends over 10 amino acids. V shed 8 bases and J shed 7 bases, with 6 bases lying between them. The CDR3, as DNA: TGTGCCAGCTCCAGGAATGAGCAGTTCTTC. It codes for CASSRNEQFF.

The chain combines TRBV6-2 or TRBV6-3 with TRBJ1-1; D call uncertain. The CDR3 consists of 16 residues. Trimming pared 2 bases from V and 7 bases from J, leaving 20 bases between. The germline CDR1 and CDR2 sequences are MNHEY and SVGEGT. The CDR3 DNA is TGTGCCAGCAGTTACGGGCCTTTGAGTGATGTCGGTGAAGCTTTCTTT. This sequence encodes CASSYGPLSDVGEAFF.

This clonotype came up a few times. The chain couples TRBV20-1 to TRBJ2-5; 7 bases are a match to TRBD1. J was trimmed by 9 bases and V by 8 bases; bases with no gene match: 21. The CDR3 spans 15 residues. Per the germline V gene, CDR1 is DFQATT and CDR2 is SNEGSKA (reference sequence). This CDR3 reads CSQDREGSISRAQYF. The CDR3 coding sequence is TGCAGTCAAGACAGGGAAGGGTCAATCAGCCGGGCCCAGTACTTC.

The chain carries TRBV12-3 or TRBV12-4 and TRBJ2-5, with D perhaps matching TRBD2 (5 bases). The CDR3 sequence is 14 residues long. The germline V and J ends were trimmed by 5 bases and 3 bases, with 13 bases remaining between them. CDR3: CASSRGSLKETQYF. The CDR3 DNA reads as TGTGCCAGCAGTCGAGGGAGTTTGAAAGAGACCCAGTACTTC.

DNA of the CDR3: TGCAGTGCTAGAGCGGGGGGAAACTACAATGAGCAGTTCTTC. Encoded protein: CSARAGGNYNEQFF. This chain joins TRBV20-1 and TRBJ2-1; 7 nucleotides align to TRBD2. The V and J ends lost 1 base and 3 bases, in that order; junction bases with no gene match: 3. The CDR3 is made up of 14 amino acids. Germline V gene sequence: CDR1 DFQATT, CDR2 SNEGSKA (reference sequence).

This clonotype showed up many times. The chain has TRBV7-9 and TRBJ2-7; D is uncertain. CDR1 is SEHNR, CDR2 FQNEAQ, per germline (reference sequence). The CDR3 length is 14 residues. V gave up 6 bases and J gave up 2 bases, with 14 bases separating them. Here the CDR3 DNA reads TGTGCCAGCAGACCCAACCCAGGAGCCTACGAGCAGTACGTC. Protein sequence: CASRPNPGAYEQYV.

The chain combines TRBV7-2 with TRBJ2-1; the D call may be TRBD1 or TRBD2 (5 bases each). V gave up 1 base and J gave up 1 base, with 11 bases separating them. The germline V gene has CDR1 SGHTA and CDR2 FQGNSA. The CDR3 is made up of 16 amino acids. This CDR3 reads CASSLVTGLSYNEQFF. DNA for the CDR3: TGTGCCAGCAGCTTAGTCACGGGGCTATCCTACAATGAGCAGTTCTTC.

The CDR3 protein is CASSGPRRVRGYGYTF. The CDR3, as DNA: TGTGCCAGCAGCGGCCCCCGCCGGGTTCGTGGGTATGGCTACACCTTC. V is TRBV7-9 and J is TRBJ1-2; D is undetermined. Germline lookup yields CDR1 SEHNR and CDR2 FQNEAQ (reference sequence). The CDR3 has 16 residues. V was pared by 5 bases and J by 5 bases, with 21 bases between.